This TCR beta chain was sequenced during a study of cytomegalovirus exposure and HLA in healthy donors. Primers included in the PCR were 60 Vbeta and 13 Jbeta primers. The repertoire was sequenced with immunoSEQ multiplex PCR; TCRdb's copy has only in-frame clones and lacks some. The repertoire has some 120,000 clones, about four fifths of them found once; the top ten carry more than 1.5%. CDR3 size: 16 residues. Trimming took 4 bases from V and 0 from J; bases not matched to a gene: 8. The germline V gene has CDR1 SGHTS and CDR2 YDEGEE. The gene calls are TRBV5-8 and TRBJ2-5, with 8 bases fitting TRBD2. The specimen sequenced was PBMCs. This receptor was identified in a man aged 18-30 years in good health and CMV-seronegative. CDR3 sequence reads: CASSTALAGYQETQYF. In nucleotides, the CDR3 is TGTGCCAGCAGCACGGCGCTAGCGGGTTACCAAGAGACCCAGTACTTC.